The source of this TCR beta chain is a study of CD8 T cells in Susac syndrome. Trimming took 5 bases from V and 4 from J; bases not matched to a gene: 12. CDR1 and CDR2 (germline): LNHDA, SQIVND (reference sequence). The length of the CDR3 is 17 residues. It was with random hexamers that 0.5 to 1 ug RNA was reverse transcribed. TCRdb redid the calling of the immunoSEQ multiplex PCR reads with MiXCR, one entry per CDR3 protein. The sample has approximately 170,000 distinct CDR3 sequences, about 90% seen once; the top ten hold 0.08%. The TCR originated in a human donor in good health. Sample: CD4+ T cells from PBMCs. This chain links TRBV19 with TRBJ2-2, with 8 nucleotides matching TRBD1. The CDR3 nucleotides are TGTGCCAGTAGTCCCGGGACAGGTTCCAGAGGCACCGGGGAGCTGTTTTTT. Translating it yields CASSPGTGSRGTGELFF.